This T cell receptor (beta chain) came from a study of T cells in Graves' hyperthyroidism and ophthalmopathy. There were TCR beta CDR3 regions amplified from RNA transcripts. A first-round RT-PCR of the TCR CDR3 used the HTBI primer set. TCRdb itself ran the multiplex PCR reads through MiXCR, one entry per CDR3 protein. This sample yields about 540,000 distinct CDR3 sequences, of which about half are seen a single time; roughly 7.7% belongs to the top ten. Germline CDR1 reads SNHLY; CDR2 reads FYNNEI. Losses at the gene ends were 6 bases for V and 3 bases for J; bases not matched to a gene: 5. The CDR3 is 15 residues long.

The chain combines TRBV2 with TRBJ2-2, with 9 bases fitting TRBD1. What was sequenced was peripheral blood or thyroid tissue (not recorded which). The clonotype originates from a woman in her late teens or twenties with Graves' hyperthyroidism. CDR3 amino acids: CASRGQGVDTGELFF. The CDR3 DNA reads as TGTGCCAGCAGGGGACAGGGAGTAGACACCGGGGAGCTGTTTTTT.